This T cell receptor beta chain was sequenced in a study of T-cell reconstitution after alpha-beta-depleted transplantation in children. This clonotype occurred many times. The library targeted TCRbeta and was prepared with unique molecular identifiers. TCRdb analysed the PCR reads with MiXCR anew, one entry per CDR3 protein. The sample consists of 450,000 to 600,000 distinct CDR3 sequences, around a third of them appearing once. The CDR3 runs to 12 residues. The V and J ends lost 1 base and 1 base respectively, with 4 bases between them. The V gene's germline CDR1 is SQVTM and CDR2 ANQGSEA. The sample in question was PBMCs from the stem cell graft donor, obtained from the stem cell graft. The receptor's source is a human donor who donated a stem cell graft to a child with aplastic anemia. The chain combines TRBV29-1 with TRBJ1-1; no definite D call. The CDR3, as DNA: TGCAGCGTTGAAGGTTGGAACACTGAAGCTTTCTTT. This codes for CSVEGWNTEAFF. The variable domain in full, with the rest retrieved from reference TRBV29-1 and TRBJ1-1, is SAVISQKPSRDICQRGTSLTIQCQVDSQVTMMFWYRQQPGQSLTLIATANQGSEATYESGFVIDKFPISRPNLTFSTLTVSNMSPEDSSIYLCSVEGWNTEAFFGQGTRLTVV.